A selection of T cell receptor beta chains follows, all from one sample in a study of T cell responses to AZD1222 COVID-19 vaccine. Measured with immunoSEQ multiplex PCR; TCRdb has only the in-frame clones, and not every one. This table holds 150,000 to 200,000 clones, about 91% found once. Sequencing used peripheral blood, obtained 28 days after the second AZD1222 dose. The receptors stem from an adult who received the AZD1222 COVID-19 vaccine. The CDR3 runs from the conserved cysteine through the conserved F or W. Fields, in order: CDR3 DNA, CDR3 protein, D gene, clone size, V gene, J gene. D genes are given only for firm matches. Where a row states a size, it is once, few, many or the class of an expanded clone; other rows omit it.

cdr3_nt: TGTGCCAGCAGCTTTAGCAATCAGCCCCAGCATTTT
cdr3_aa: CASSFSNQPQHF
d_call: .
clone_size: .
v_call: TRBV7-9
j_call: TRBJ1-5

cdr3_nt: TGTGCCAGCAGTTACTCTAGGTGGACAAATGAAGCTTTCTTT
cdr3_aa: CASSYSRWTNEAFF
d_call: .
clone_size: .
v_call: TRBV6-5
j_call: TRBJ1-1

cdr3_nt: TGTGCCAGCAGTGAATCCGGAAATGGGGACATTCAGTACTTC
cdr3_aa: CASSESGNGDIQYF
d_call: .
clone_size: .
v_call: TRBV2
j_call: TRBJ2-4

cdr3_nt: TGTGCCAGCAGCTCACGGGGATACGAGCAGTACTTC
cdr3_aa: CASSSRGYEQYF
d_call: .
clone_size: .
v_call: TRBV5-8
j_call: TRBJ2-7

cdr3_nt: TGTGCCAGTACCCCTTATGTCTCGGGAGCGAGCAACTATGGCTACACCTTC
cdr3_aa: CASTPYVSGASNYGYTF
d_call: .
clone_size: .
v_call: TRBV19
j_call: TRBJ1-2

cdr3_nt: TGTGCCAGCAGCCAGTTGTACTATGGCTACACCTTC
cdr3_aa: CASSQLYYGYTF
d_call: .
clone_size: .
v_call: TRBV3-1/TRBV3-2
j_call: TRBJ1-2

cdr3_nt: TGTGCCTGGAGCGTAAACAGGGCTCAGCCCCAGCATTTT
cdr3_aa: CAWSVNRAQPQHF
d_call: .
clone_size: .
v_call: TRBV30
j_call: TRBJ1-5

cdr3_nt: TGTGCCAGCAGCTCGCAAGCAACGGGACAGAGCTCCTATAATTCACCCCTCCACTTT
cdr3_aa: CASSSQATGQSSYNSPLHF
d_call: TRBD1
clone_size: once
v_call: TRBV7-6
j_call: TRBJ1-6

cdr3_nt: TGCGCCAGCAGCTTGGGGGAGGGTTACTCCTACGAGCAGTACTTC
cdr3_aa: CASSLGEGYSYEQYF
d_call: TRBD2
clone_size: .
v_call: TRBV5-1
j_call: TRBJ2-7

cdr3_nt: TGTGCCAGCAGCTTGGGAGGGGAAATGAACACTGAAGCTTTCTTT
cdr3_aa: CASSLGGEMNTEAFF
d_call: .
clone_size: .
v_call: TRBV5-4
j_call: TRBJ1-1

cdr3_nt: TGTGCCAGCAGTTTGCAAGGATACGAGCAGTACTTC
cdr3_aa: CASSLQGYEQYF
d_call: .
clone_size: .
v_call: TRBV12-3/TRBV12-4
j_call: TRBJ2-7

cdr3_nt: TGTGCCAGCAGTCGAACCGGGACAAGAGATGGCTACACCTTC
cdr3_aa: CASSRTGTRDGYTF
d_call: .
clone_size: once
v_call: TRBV27
j_call: TRBJ1-2

cdr3_nt: TGTGCCAGCAGTTACTCCCAGGGGGCATTTAGGGATGAAGCTTTCTTT
cdr3_aa: CASSYSQGAFRDEAFF
d_call: TRBD1
clone_size: .
v_call: TRBV6-5
j_call: TRBJ1-1

cdr3_nt: TGTGCCAGTACCCCGCAAGGGGCGAGCAAAAACATTCAGTACTTC
cdr3_aa: CASTPQGASKNIQYF
d_call: .
clone_size: once
v_call: TRBV19
j_call: TRBJ2-4

cdr3_nt: TGTGCCGGAGTACAGGGTGGCGGGTATGGCTACACCTTC
cdr3_aa: CAGVQGGGYGYTF
d_call: .
clone_size: .
v_call: TRBV9
j_call: TRBJ1-2

cdr3_nt: TGTGCCAGCTCACCACGGTATGGGGAACCCCTCTGGGAAAAACTGTTTTTT
cdr3_aa: CASSPRYGEPLWEKLFF
d_call: .
clone_size: once
v_call: TRBV18
j_call: TRBJ1-4

cdr3_nt: TGTGCCAGCAGTCAGCCCAACAGGGCTGGAAACACTGAAGCTTTCTTT
cdr3_aa: CASSQPNRAGNTEAFF
d_call: .
clone_size: .
v_call: TRBV6-2/TRBV6-3
j_call: TRBJ1-1

cdr3_nt: TGCGCCAGCAGCTTGGTCCCAGGGGATAACACCGGGGAGCTGTTTTTT
cdr3_aa: CASSLVPGDNTGELFF
d_call: .
clone_size: .
v_call: TRBV5-1
j_call: TRBJ2-2

cdr3_nt: TGTGCCAGCAGTGAACTTATTAGCGGGGGTGAGCAGTTCTTC
cdr3_aa: CASSELISGGEQFF
d_call: TRBD2
clone_size: .
v_call: TRBV2
j_call: TRBJ2-1

cdr3_nt: TGTGCCAGCAGCACGGGACTAGCGGGGGGACAAGTCCTCGAGACCCAGTACTTC
cdr3_aa: CASSTGLAGGQVLETQYF
d_call: TRBD2
clone_size: .
v_call: TRBV7-6
j_call: TRBJ2-5

cdr3_nt: TGCGCCAGCAGCTCACAGGGGTCTGGAAACACCATATATTTT
cdr3_aa: CASSSQGSGNTIYF
d_call: TRBD1
clone_size: .
v_call: TRBV5-1
j_call: TRBJ1-3

cdr3_nt: TGTGCCAGCAGTCCTCAAGGGACGGAATACGAGCAGTACTTC
cdr3_aa: CASSPQGTEYEQYF
d_call: .
clone_size: .
v_call: TRBV27
j_call: TRBJ2-7

cdr3_nt: TGTGCCAGCAGCCAACTTTACAGGGACGGCTACACCTTC
cdr3_aa: CASSQLYRDGYTF
d_call: .
clone_size: .
v_call: TRBV14
j_call: TRBJ1-2

cdr3_nt: TGTGCCAGCAGCCAAGAGGTGGGGGGGGCCACTGAAGCTTTCTTT
cdr3_aa: CASSQEVGGATEAFF
d_call: .
clone_size: .
v_call: TRBV3-1/TRBV3-2
j_call: TRBJ1-1

cdr3_nt: TGTGCCAGCTCACCACGTTTAATGGACGAGCAGTACTTC
cdr3_aa: CASSPRLMDEQYF
d_call: .
clone_size: .
v_call: TRBV18
j_call: TRBJ2-7

cdr3_nt: TGTGCCACCAGTCGCCCTAGCGGCGGTGAGCAGTTCTTC
cdr3_aa: CATSRPSGGEQFF
d_call: TRBD2
clone_size: .
v_call: TRBV15
j_call: TRBJ2-1

cdr3_nt: TGTGCCTGGGAGGGGGTCACAAAAAACATTCAGTACTTC
cdr3_aa: CAWEGVTKNIQYF
d_call: .
clone_size: .
v_call: TRBV30
j_call: TRBJ2-4

cdr3_nt: TGTGCCAGCAGCGACCGGGACAGGGGCCCAGACCTTCCCTACGAGCAGTACTTC
cdr3_aa: CASSDRDRGPDLPYEQYF
d_call: .
clone_size: .
v_call: TRBV21-1
j_call: TRBJ2-7

cdr3_nt: TGTGCCAGCAGTGAAGCGCTTCTAGTTATTGACAGCTACTATGGCTACACCTTC
cdr3_aa: CASSEALLVIDSYYGYTF
d_call: .
clone_size: few
v_call: TRBV2
j_call: TRBJ1-2

cdr3_nt: TGTGCCAGCAGTCCCAGCGGGGAATCCTACAATGAGCAGTTCTTC
cdr3_aa: CASSPSGESYNEQFF
d_call: TRBD2
clone_size: .
v_call: TRBV7-9
j_call: TRBJ2-1

cdr3_nt: TGTGCCAGCAGCTTTTATGGAAACACCATATATTTT
cdr3_aa: CASSFYGNTIYF
d_call: .
clone_size: .
v_call: TRBV11-2
j_call: TRBJ1-3

cdr3_nt: TGTGCCAGCTCACCACGACAGGGGAACGAAAAACTGTTTTTT
cdr3_aa: CASSPRQGNEKLFF
d_call: TRBD1
clone_size: .
v_call: TRBV18
j_call: TRBJ1-4

cdr3_nt: TGTGCCAGCAGCGTAGCCGGGTTAAGAACCGGGGAGCTGTTTTTT
cdr3_aa: CASSVAGLRTGELFF
d_call: .
clone_size: .
v_call: TRBV9
j_call: TRBJ2-2

cdr3_nt: TGTGCCAGCAGCCAAGACAGGGGAGGAGGCTACACCTTC
cdr3_aa: CASSQDRGGGYTF
d_call: .
clone_size: .
v_call: TRBV14
j_call: TRBJ1-2

cdr3_nt: TGCGCCAGCAGCTTAGGACGAAATCAGCCCCAGCATTTT
cdr3_aa: CASSLGRNQPQHF
d_call: .
clone_size: medium-sized
v_call: TRBV5-1
j_call: TRBJ1-5

cdr3_nt: TGTGCCAGCAGCCCCTTAGCGGGGTATGGGAATGAGCAGTTCTTC
cdr3_aa: CASSPLAGYGNEQFF
d_call: TRBD2
clone_size: .
v_call: TRBV9
j_call: TRBJ2-1

cdr3_nt: TGTGCCAGCAGCCCACGGACTAGCGGGGGGGTCGGGGAGCTGTTTTTT
cdr3_aa: CASSPRTSGGVGELFF
d_call: TRBD2
clone_size: .
v_call: TRBV9
j_call: TRBJ2-2

cdr3_nt: TGTGCCAGCTCACCGTACGACAGGGGGATGAACACTGAAGCTTTCTTT
cdr3_aa: CASSPYDRGMNTEAFF
d_call: TRBD1
clone_size: once
v_call: TRBV18
j_call: TRBJ1-1

cdr3_nt: TGCAGCGTTTCCAGGATTCTGGACTATGGCTACACCTTC
cdr3_aa: CSVSRILDYGYTF
d_call: .
clone_size: .
v_call: TRBV29-1
j_call: TRBJ1-2

cdr3_nt: TGTGCCACCAGCAGGGGGACCACACAGGGGAGGAATGAAAAACTGTTTTTT
cdr3_aa: CATSRGTTQGRNEKLFF
d_call: TRBD1
clone_size: once
v_call: TRBV15
j_call: TRBJ1-4

cdr3_nt: TGTGCCTTCTCGGGGGGACTAGCGGGGAATGAGCAGTTCTTC
cdr3_aa: CAFSGGLAGNEQFF
d_call: TRBD2
clone_size: .
v_call: TRBV10-3
j_call: TRBJ2-1

cdr3_nt: TGTGCCAACCTCCGGGACGTAGGGTACAATGAGCAGTTCTTC
cdr3_aa: CANLRDVGYNEQFF
d_call: .
clone_size: .
v_call: TRBV2
j_call: TRBJ2-1

cdr3_nt: TGTGCCAGCAGCGCAAGACAGGGCTCAGATACGCAGTATTTT
cdr3_aa: CASSARQGSDTQYF
d_call: TRBD1
clone_size: .
v_call: TRBV5-4
j_call: TRBJ2-3